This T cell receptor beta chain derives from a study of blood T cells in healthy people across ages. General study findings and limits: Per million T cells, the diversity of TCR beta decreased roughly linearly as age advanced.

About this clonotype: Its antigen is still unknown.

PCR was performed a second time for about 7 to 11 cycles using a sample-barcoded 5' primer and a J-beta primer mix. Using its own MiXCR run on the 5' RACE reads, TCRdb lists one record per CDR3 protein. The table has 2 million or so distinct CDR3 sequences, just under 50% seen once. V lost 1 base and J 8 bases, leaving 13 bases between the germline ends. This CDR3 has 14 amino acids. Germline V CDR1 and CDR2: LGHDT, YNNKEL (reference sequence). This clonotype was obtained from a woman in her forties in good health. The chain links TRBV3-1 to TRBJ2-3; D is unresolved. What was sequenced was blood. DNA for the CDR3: TGTGCCAGCAGCCAAGTTCGCCTACAAGGTACGCAGTATTTT. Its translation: CASSQVRLQGTQYF.